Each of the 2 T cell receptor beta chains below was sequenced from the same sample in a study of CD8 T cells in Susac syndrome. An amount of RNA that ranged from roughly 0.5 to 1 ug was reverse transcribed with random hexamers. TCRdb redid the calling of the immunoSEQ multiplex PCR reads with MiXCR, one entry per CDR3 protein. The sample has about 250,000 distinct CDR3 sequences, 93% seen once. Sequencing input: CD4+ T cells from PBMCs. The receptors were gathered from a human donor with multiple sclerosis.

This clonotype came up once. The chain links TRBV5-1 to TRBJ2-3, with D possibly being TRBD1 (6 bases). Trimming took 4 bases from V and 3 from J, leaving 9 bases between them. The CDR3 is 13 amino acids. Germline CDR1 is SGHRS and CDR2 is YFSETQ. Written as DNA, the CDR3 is TGCGCCAGCAGCATCGGACAGACAGATACGCAGTATTTT. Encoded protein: CASSIGQTDTQYF.

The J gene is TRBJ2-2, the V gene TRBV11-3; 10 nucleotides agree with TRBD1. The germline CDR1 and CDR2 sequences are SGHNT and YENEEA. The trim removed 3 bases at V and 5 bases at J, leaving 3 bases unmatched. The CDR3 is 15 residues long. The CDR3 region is CASSFRDRGTGELFF. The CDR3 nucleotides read TGTGCCAGCAGCTTCCGGGACAGGGGTACCGGGGAGCTGTTTTTT.